The 29 T cell receptor beta chains presented below share a single source sample, sequenced in a study of T cell responses to AZD1222 COVID-19 vaccine (dated by TCRdb to 2020 to 2023). In light of the paper, this sample's time point label describes: baseline before first vaccination. Libraries were prepared through the immunoSEQ multiplex PCR assay. Held by TCRdb, this immuneACCESS table contains in-frame sequences only and omits some clones. Under half of the omission traces to an unresolved V gene where checked; the cause of the rest is unknown. This sample holds over 120,000 clones; roughly 90% were observed only once. The ten largest clones capture about 3.7% of the sample. Here the sequenced sample was peripheral blood, taken on day 0 of AZD1222 vaccination. Source of these receptors: an adult in good health.

This chain connects TRBV5-6 to TRBJ2-1, with a weak D call TRBD1 (6 bases). V lost 4 bases, J lost 2 bases, and 19 bases lay in between. The germline V gene encodes CDR1 SGHDT and CDR2 YYEEEE. The CDR3 runs to 17 residues. The CDR3 loop is CASSDQTGFTTYNEQFF. CDR3 DNA: TGTGCCAGCAGCGATCAGACAGGCTTCACAACCTACAATGAGCAGTTCTTC.

This rearrangement joins TRBV5-4 to TRBJ1-2; D gene ambiguous. This CDR3 has 15 residues. The V and J ends lost 0 bases and 2 bases respectively, with 11 bases between them. The germline CDR1 and CDR2 sequences are SGHNT and YYREEE (reference sequence). As DNA, the CDR3 is TGTGCCAGCAGCTTGGAGCCATCTGCAAACTATGGCTACACCTTC. As protein: CASSLEPSANYGYTF. Using reference TRBV5-4 and TRBJ1-2 for the parts outside the CDR3, the full variable domain is ETGVTQSPTHLIKTRGQQVTLRCSSQSGHNTVSWYQQALGQGPQFIFQYYREEENGRGNFPPRFSGLQFPNYSSELNVNALELDDSALYLCASSLEPSANYGYTFGSGTRLTVV.

J is TRBJ2-7 and V is TRBV29-1; D may be TRBD2 (5 bases). Germline V CDR1 and CDR2: SQVTM, ANQGSEA. This CDR3 has 13 amino acids. V dropped 4 bases and J dropped 4 bases, with 14 bases sitting between them. The CDR3 sequence is CSVGSLSGYEQYF. The CDR3 bases are TGCAGCGTTGGTAGTTTATCGGGGTACGAGCAGTACTTC.

V gene TRBV18 combines with J gene TRBJ1-5; D might be TRBD1 (5 bases). V dropped 0 bases and J dropped 5 bases, with 14 bases sitting between them. The CDR3 is 16 amino acids. Germline loops: CDR1 KGHSH, CDR2 LQKENI. As DNA, the CDR3 is TGTGCCAGCTCACCACCCGGCAGGGACCTGGATCAGCCCCAGCATTTT. Translation gives CASSPPGRDLDQPQHF.

The chain employs TRBV10-1 and TRBJ2-7; D unclear. This CDR3 comprises 10 residues. V was pared by 10 bases and J by 6 bases, with 10 bases between. Germline V CDR1 and CDR2: WNHNN, SYGVQD (reference sequence). CDR3 region: CATRPSEQYF. CDR3 nucleotide sequence: TGCGCCACCCGGCCATCCGAGCAGTACTTC.

CDR3: CASSLALGNEQYF. DNA for the CDR3: TGTGCCAGCAGCTTAGCTCTGGGGAACGAGCAGTACTTC. This rearrangement joins TRBV7-9 to TRBJ2-7; D gene uncertain. Trimming stripped 0 bases from V and 5 bases from J, with 8 bases between. This CDR3 is 13 amino acids long. The germline V gene has CDR1 SEHNR and CDR2 FQNEAQ (reference sequence).

This clone has just one count. The J gene is TRBJ1-5, the V gene TRBV6-5; unclear D gene. The germline gives CDR1 MNHEY, CDR2 SVGAGI. V was clipped by 7 bases and J by 3 bases, with 13 bases between them. CDR3 size: 14 residues. CDR3 bases: TGTGCCAGCACATCGAGGAGTCTCAATCAGCCCCAGCATTTT. It codes for CASTSRSLNQPQHF.

This sequence joins TRBV4-3 and TRBJ1-5; TRBD1 agrees at 7 bases. Germline CDR1 reads LGHNA; CDR2 reads YSLEER. V gave up 0 bases and J gave up 7 bases; unmatched junction bases: 6. The CDR3 contains 15 residues. The CDR3 spells CASSQDQAGGQPQHF. As DNA, the CDR3 is TGCGCCAGCAGCCAAGATCAGGCAGGGGGGCAGCCCCAGCATTTT.

The CDR3 DNA follows: TGTGCCAGCAGCTTAGATTCGGAGACCCAGTACTTC. Translated, it gives CASSLDSETQYF. The chain couples TRBV11-3 to TRBJ2-5; D is uncertain. This CDR3 has 12 residues. CDR1 is SGHNT, CDR2 YENEEA, per germline. V lost 0 bases to trimming and J lost 5 bases, with 4 bases between them.

Written as DNA, the CDR3 is TGTGCCACCGGGACTAGCGGGTTCTACGAGCAGTACTTC. This gives the protein CATGTSGFYEQYF. The rearrangement uses TRBV27 and TRBJ2-7, with 12 bases identical to TRBD2. The CDR3 loop spans 13 amino acids. Germline CDR1 MNHEY, CDR2 SMNVEV (reference sequence). Unmatched junction bases numbered 4, after V lost 10 bases and J lost 3 bases.

The V gene is TRBV6-6, the J gene TRBJ1-5, with 7 bases that match TRBD1. With V trimmed by 6 bases and J by 5 bases, 7 bases remained unmatched. The CDR3 has 14 amino acids. Germline V gene lookup returns CDR1 MNHNY and CDR2 SVGAGI (reference sequence). CDR3 in DNA: TGTGCCAGCAGGCAAGACAGGGAAGATCAGCCCCAGCATTTT. Translating it yields CASRQDREDQPQHF.

The gene calls are TRBV24-1 and TRBJ2-3; 10 nucleotides line up with TRBD2. CDR1 is KGHDR, CDR2 SFDVKD, per germline. The V segment lost 3 bases and the J segment 4 bases; nucleotides outside the gene matches: 3. The CDR3 runs 15 residues. CDR3 DNA: TGTGCCACCAGTGATCCTAGCGGGAGTGCAGATACGCAGTATTTT. Translated, it gives CATSDPSGSADTQYF.

This clone came up once. The V call is TRBV5-1, the J call TRBJ1-1; weak D call: TRBD1 (5 bases). Germline CDR1 and CDR2: SGHRS and YFSETQ. V was cut by 4 bases and J by 7 bases, with 11 bases left in between. The CDR3 is 12 residues long. The CDR3 is CASSTEDSEAFF. CDR3 sequence (DNA): TGCGCCAGCAGCACCGAAGACAGTGAAGCTTTCTTT.

The CDR3 sequence is CASSPGRGPDYGYTF. The CDR3 DNA is TGCGCCAGCAGCCCAGGTCGGGGCCCCGATTATGGCTACACCTTC. The chain employs TRBV5-1 and TRBJ1-2, with D maybe TRBD1 (5 bases). Trimming stripped 4 bases from V and 5 bases from J, with 18 bases between. CDR3 length: 15 amino acids. Germline-derived CDR1 and CDR2 are SGHRS and YFSETQ.

This chain uses TRBV9 with TRBJ1-1; tentatively, D is TRBD1 (6 bases). The CDR3 runs to 14 residues. V lost 6 bases to trimming and J lost 8 bases, with 20 bases between them. CDR1 and CDR2 (germline): SGDLS, YYNGEE. The CDR3 is CASNGGHSGGEAFF. DNA of the CDR3: TGTGCCAGCAACGGGGGGCATTCTGGTGGCGAAGCTTTCTTT.

This clone was picked up one time. This sequence joins TRBV4-2 and TRBJ2-1; 13 bases are a match to TRBD2. The germline V gene encodes CDR1 LGHNA and CDR2 YNFKEQ. J gave up 6 bases and V 1 base, and 6 bases lay outside the gene matches. The CDR3 is made up of 17 amino acids. The CDR3 protein is CASSQGSGTSGINEQFF. Here the CDR3 DNA reads TGTGCCAGCAGCCAAGGGAGTGGGACTAGCGGGATCAATGAGCAGTTCTTC.

The rearrangement uses TRBV28 and TRBJ1-5; unclear D gene. CDR3 length: 13 amino acids. Looked up from germline, CDR1 is MDHEN and CDR2 is SYDVKM. The V end was cut by 2 bases, the J end by 2 bases, with 4 bases between. This CDR3 reads CASSLLGNQPQHF. In DNA form, the CDR3 reads TGTGCCAGCAGTTTACTGGGCAATCAGCCCCAGCATTTT.

The chain links TRBV27 to TRBJ1-1; the D is unclear. CDR1 is MNHEY and CDR2 is SMNVEV in the germline V gene (reference sequence). Trimming shortened V by 5 bases and J by 2 bases, and 18 bases separated the two germline ends. This CDR3 has 16 amino acids. The CDR3 coding sequence is TGTGCCAGCAGTGGGTTGGGTGCCGGTGGAAACACTGAAGCTTTCTTT. As protein: CASSGLGAGGNTEAFF.

This clone was observed a few times. The CDR3: CASSSGLVGYTF. The CDR3 DNA reads TGTGCCAGCAGTTCGGGACTGGTTGGCTACACCTTC. V usage is TRBV27 and J usage is TRBJ1-2, with D possibly matching TRBD1 (5 bases). V lost 4 bases to trimming and J lost 7 bases, with 10 bases between them. The germline gives CDR1 MNHEY, CDR2 SMNVEV (reference sequence). This CDR3 has 12 residues.

This clone was counted only a few times. The J gene is TRBJ1-1, the V gene TRBV29-1, with TRBD1 identical over 10 bases. The V and J ends lost 6 bases and 10 bases, in that order; junction bases with no gene match: 8. This CDR3 is 12 amino acids long. Germline V gene data show CDR1 as SQVTM and CDR2 as ANQGSEA. The CDR3 nucleotides are TGCAGCGTGGTTCCGGGACAGGGGACAGCTTTCTTT. This encodes CSVVPGQGTAFF.

This clone was seen once. The chain combines TRBV19 with TRBJ1-5, with TRBD1 matching over 10 bases. After removal of 3 bases from V and 4 bases from J, the junction contained 6 bases not matched to a gene. The CDR3 sequence is 16 residues long. The germline V gene encodes CDR1 LNHDA and CDR2 SQIVND (reference sequence). CDR3 protein: CASSILGQGVNQPQHF. CDR3 in DNA: TGTGCCAGTAGTATCTTAGGACAGGGGGTTAATCAGCCCCAGCATTTT.

This clone was detected only once. The chain carries TRBV2 and TRBJ1-5, with unresolved D. The germline V gene has CDR1 SNHLY and CDR2 FYNNEI. The CDR3 covers 12 residues. Trimming pared 2 bases from V and 13 bases from J, leaving 12 bases between. The CDR3 DNA reads TGTGCCAGCAGTGAAAGTGGACTCGGTCAGCATTTT. It yields the protein CASSESGLGQHF.

Regarding this clone: Other DNA sequences of this sample code for an identical CDR3. The V call is TRBV5-1, the J call TRBJ2-1; TRBD1 agrees at 7 bases. The CDR3 is 13 amino acids. The germline V gene has CDR1 SGHRS and CDR2 YFSETQ. V was clipped by 4 bases and J by 7 bases; unmatched bases: 5. The CDR3 sequence is CASSPNRGNEQFF. In DNA, the CDR3 is TGCGCCAGCAGCCCGAACAGGGGAAATGAGCAGTTCTTC.

The chain links TRBV27 to TRBJ2-7; TRBD2 aligns across 11 bases. The CDR3 is 16 residues long. Germline-derived CDR1 and CDR2 are MNHEY and SMNVEV (reference sequence). Trimming cost V 6 bases and J 6 bases; bases outside gene matches: 13. CDR3 in amino acids: CASRWLAGGSFTEQYF. CDR3 bases: TGTGCCAGCAGGTGGCTAGCGGGAGGAAGTTTTACCGAGCAGTACTTC.

This chain links TRBV9 with TRBJ2-1; 8 positions agree with TRBD2. The V gene's germline CDR1 is SGDLS and CDR2 YYNGEE. The CDR3 runs to 14 residues. After removal of 5 bases from V and 4 bases from J, the junction contained 5 bases not matched to a gene. The CDR3: CASSRGTSYNEQFF. The CDR3 DNA follows: TGTGCCAGCAGTCGTGGGACTAGTTACAATGAGCAGTTCTTC.

J is TRBJ1-2 and V is TRBV5-1; 7 bases map to TRBD1. J gave up 7 bases and V 4 bases, and 7 bases lay outside the gene matches. Germline V gene sequence: CDR1 SGHRS, CDR2 YFSETQ. The CDR3 spans 13 residues. The CDR3 spells CASSQIAGGGYTF. In DNA form, the CDR3 reads TGCGCCAGCAGCCAAATCGCAGGGGGTGGCTACACCTTC.

This chain uses TRBV15 with TRBJ2-7; D is undetermined. Germline CDR1 and CDR2: LNHNV and YYDKDF (reference sequence). V shed 1 base and J shed 5 bases, with 9 bases lying between them. This CDR3 has 13 residues. The CDR3 region is CATSRGPFDEQYF. The CDR3 DNA reads as TGTGCCACCAGCAGAGGCCCCTTTGACGAGCAGTACTTC. Together with reference TRBV15 and TRBJ2-7, the CDR3 gives the full variable domain: DAMVIQNPRYQVTQFGKPVTLSCSQTLNHNVMYWYQQKSSQAPKLLFHYYDKDFNNEADTPDNFQSRRPNTSFCFLDIRSPGLGDTAMYLCATSRGPFDEQYFGPGTRLTVT.

CDR3 sequence reads: CASSLEGFYNSPLHF. The CDR3 DNA reads TGCGCCAGCAGCTTGGAAGGGTTCTATAATTCACCCCTCCACTTT. J is TRBJ1-6 and V is TRBV5-1, with no clear D. V dropped 0 bases and J dropped 3 bases, with 7 bases sitting between them. The germline V gene encodes CDR1 SGHRS and CDR2 YFSETQ. The CDR3 is made up of 15 amino acids.

The gene calls are TRBV30 and TRBJ1-1; possible D gene TRBD1, 6 bases. There are 15 residues in the CDR3. With 4 bases removed from V and 5 bases from J, the gap between germline ends came to 20 bases. Germline V gives CDR1 GTSNPN, CDR2 SVGIG (reference sequence). CDR3 sequence: CAWTPRVGGPTEAFF. The CDR3 DNA reads as TGTGCCTGGACCCCCCGGGTGGGGGGGCCGACTGAAGCTTTCTTT.